The rows below give T cell receptor beta chains drawn from one sample of a study of a mutant IDH1 vaccine in newly diagnosed glioma. Libraries were prepared by immunoSEQ multiplex PCR; TCRdb keeps only in-frame clonotypes and omits some of them. This sample has over 14,000 clones, with 85% to 90% found just once. The sequenced sample was PBMCs, obtained from a glioma patient treated with radiotherapy, temozolomide or both. The receptors shown here come from a woman in her forties with glioma. Some clones in this sample may be carry-over from other donors' samples. The CDR3 runs from the conserved cysteine through the conserved F or W. D genes are given only for firm matches. Expanded clones are given a class, and other clones once, few, many or no size at all.

v_call	d_call	j_call	clone_size	cdr3_nt	cdr3_aa
TRBV5-1	.	TRBJ1-1	.	TGCGCCAGCAACCTCGGAACTGAAGCTTTCTTT	CASNLGTEAFF
TRBV5-6	.	TRBJ2-7	.	TGTGCCAGCAGCTTATACGGGACCGCTTTAGGGCAGTACTTC	CASSLYGTALGQYF
TRBV27	.	TRBJ1-6	.	TGTGCCAGCAGCCAGATCGGTGGAATTTATAATTCACCCCTCCACTTT	CASSQIGGIYNSPLHF
TRBV6-5	TRBD2	TRBJ2-5	.	TGTGCCAGCACCAGCTGGGCTAGCGGCCAAGAGACCCAGTACTTC	CASTSWASGQETQYF
TRBV27	TRBD1	TRBJ1-2	.	TGTGCCAGCAGTCCTGGGACAGCAGACTATGGCTACACCTTC	CASSPGTADYGYTF
TRBV2	.	TRBJ1-5	.	TGTGCCAGCGATTATTTGGGGGTAGGGAGTCAGCCCCAGCATTTT	CASDYLGVGSQPQHF
TRBV19	.	TRBJ2-2	.	TGTGCCAGTAGTATAGATGGACAGATCAACACCGGGGAGCTGTTTTTT	CASSIDGQINTGELFF
TRBV18	.	TRBJ2-5	.	TGTGCCAGCTCACCGGGAAGGGGGGCGTCCCAAGAGACCCAGTACTTC	CASSPGRGASQETQYF
TRBV19	TRBD1	TRBJ1-6	.	TGTGCCAGTAGTACCCGACAGGGAAGGTCACCCCTCCACTTT	CASSTRQGRSPLHF
TRBV28	.	TRBJ1-1	.	TGTGCCAGCAGTCGTACAGGGACGGGCACTGAAGCTTTCTTT	CASSRTGTGTEAFF
TRBV7-9	.	TRBJ2-7	once	TGTGCCAGCAGCCCGAACAGGGACGAGCAGTACTTC	CASSPNRDEQYF
TRBV10-3	TRBD2	TRBJ2-3	.	TGTGCCATCAGAGCTAGCGGGGGGACTTTCACAGATACGCAGTATTTT	CAIRASGGTFTDTQYF
TRBV11-2	.	TRBJ2-1	.	TGTGCCAGCAGCTTAAGCGAAACTACCAATATTTACAATGAGCAGTTCTTC	CASSLSETTNIYNEQFF
TRBV29-1	.	TRBJ2-7	once	TGCAGCGTTGGGTATCCTCCAAGGAACGAGCAGTACTTC	CSVGYPPRNEQYF
TRBV18	.	TRBJ1-4	.	TGTGCCAGCTCACCATCGAGGCAGGGAAACGAAAAACTGTTTTTT	CASSPSRQGNEKLFF
TRBV5-4	.	TRBJ2-2	.	TGTGCCAGCAGCTGGAGCCTAGGGGGAGGGGCCGGGGAGCTGTTTTTT	CASSWSLGGGAGELFF
TRBV30	.	TRBJ2-3	.	TGTGCCTGGAGTGGCGCCCCCTCGAAGTTAGGAGATACGCAGTATTTT	CAWSGAPSKLGDTQYF
TRBV6-5	.	TRBJ2-7	.	TGTGCCAGCAGTTACGGGACGGAGGCCTACGAGCAGTACTTC	CASSYGTEAYEQYF
TRBV5-1	.	TRBJ2-7	.	TGCGCCAGCAGCCCCAGACAGCAGCAGGCCGAGCAGTACTTC	CASSPRQQQAEQYF
TRBV6-1	TRBD2	TRBJ2-3	.	TGTGCCAGCAGTGTACTAGCGGGAGCGGATACGCAGTATTTT	CASSVLAGADTQYF
TRBV4-2	TRBD1	TRBJ1-4	.	TGTGCCAGCAGCCCGGAGACAGGGGGCAGGGGGGCTAATGAAAAACTGTTTTTT	CASSPETGGRGANEKLFF
TRBV29-1	.	TRBJ1-5	.	TGCAGCGTTAGGGAACAGGGAGTAGAGCAGCCCCAGCATTTT	CSVREQGVEQPQHF
TRBV7-7	.	TRBJ2-2	.	TGTGCTAGCAGCCTGACAGACACCGGGGAGCTGTTTTTT	CASSLTDTGELFF
TRBV7-2	.	TRBJ1-1	once	TGTGCCAGCAGCTTAACTTCAGGATCGAACACTGAAGCTTTCTTT	CASSLTSGSNTEAFF
TRBV7-2	.	TRBJ2-2	once	TGTGCCAGCAGCTTAGGTTCAGGGAACACCGGGGAGCTGTTTTTT	CASSLGSGNTGELFF
TRBV5-1	.	TRBJ1-1	.	TGCGCCAGCAGCTGGACGAGGGGGACTGAAGCTTTCTTT	CASSWTRGTEAFF
TRBV5-1	TRBD1	TRBJ1-2	.	TGCGCCAGCAGCTCACCAACTACAGGGGGCCTTGGCTACACCTTC	CASSSPTTGGLGYTF
TRBV2	TRBD2	TRBJ2-7	.	TGTGCCAGCAGTGAGTCTAGCGGGGTGCTCTACGAGCAGTACTTC	CASSESSGVLYEQYF
TRBV7-9	TRBD1	TRBJ1-2	.	TGTGCCAGCAGCAGTAAAGGGGGCAGTGGCTACACCTTC	CASSSKGGSGYTF
TRBV29-1	.	TRBJ1-1	.	TGCAGCGTTGACTCACCTCCGAACACTGAAGCTTTCTTT	CSVDSPPNTEAFF
TRBV7-9	.	TRBJ1-1	.	TGTGCCAGCAGCCCCCGGACCCCTGGGGGGACTGAAGCTTTCTTT	CASSPRTPGGTEAFF